The 2 T cell receptor beta chains below all came from one sample that was sequenced in a study of T cell changes during pregnancy in multiple sclerosis. Data came from immunoSEQ multiplex PCR; TCRdb stores just in-frame clones and leaves some out. Of 54,000 or so clones in the sample, 93% are singletons; the top ten hold roughly 0.33%. The sample here was CD4+ T cells from peripheral blood mononuclear cells, taken before pregnancy. These receptor sequences come from a female donor with multiple sclerosis, enrolled in a pregnancy study.

This clone has just a few counts. This chain joins TRBV4-2 and TRBJ1-2, with TRBD1 as a possible D gene (6 bases). CDR3 size: 14 residues. V lost 4 bases to trimming and J lost 3 bases, with 12 bases between them. The germline V gene encodes CDR1 LGHNA and CDR2 YNFKEQ. The CDR3 bases are TGTGCCAGCAGCCGGGTGGGACAAGACTATGGCTACACCTTC. It yields the protein CASSRVGQDYGYTF.

This sequence joins TRBV4-1 and TRBJ2-7; 8 bases map to TRBD2. CDR1 is MGHRA and CDR2 is YSYEKL in the germline V gene. CDR3 length: 17 amino acids. Trimming at V came to 0 bases and at J to 5 bases, leaving 12 bases not matched to a gene. This CDR3 reads CASSQDLAGGRSHEQYF. The CDR3, as DNA: TGCGCCAGCAGCCAAGATCTCGCTGGCGGGAGGTCCCACGAGCAGTACTTC.